These 28 T cell receptor beta chains share one sample of origin, sequenced in a study of graft-versus-host responses after intestinal transplantation. The antigens for these receptors are not known. The assay was immunoSEQ multiplex PCR, and TCRdb's table has in-frame clones only and misses some. Here the sample spans roughly 36,000 clones, over 90% being singletons. Specimen: unstimulated CD8+ T cells sorted from spleen or lymph node cells, collected before transplant. The receptors were sampled from a human donor who was the organ donor for an intestinal transplant.

This chain connects TRBV27 to TRBJ2-3; D gene ambiguous. CDR1 and CDR2 from the germline V gene are MNHEY and SMNVEV (reference sequence). Deletions cut 1 base from V and 3 bases from J, with 11 bases between. CDR3 length equals 15 residues. CDR3 in DNA: TGTGCCAGCAGTTTATATGCGGTGGGAACAGATACGCAGTATTTT. It specifies CASSLYAVGTDTQYF.

This chain connects TRBV30 to TRBJ2-7; D unresolved. V was shortened by 1 base and J by 5 bases, with 9 bases between the two germline ends. The CDR3 runs to 12 residues. Germline V gene lookup returns CDR1 GTSNPN and CDR2 SVGIG (reference sequence). DNA of the CDR3: TGTGCCTGGAGTGGCCTGGGTAACGAGCAGTACTTC. Protein sequence: CAWSGLGNEQYF. The full variable domain, completed using reference TRBV30 and TRBJ2-7, is SQTIHQWPATLVQPVGSPLSLECTVEGTSNPNLYWYRQAAGRGLQLLFYSVGIGQISSEVPQNLSASRPQDRQFILSSKKLLLSDSGFYLCAWSGLGNEQYFGPGTRLTVT.

The genes are TRBV2 and TRBJ1-2; 7 bases match TRBD1. The trim removed 3 bases at V and 4 bases at J, leaving 8 bases unmatched. The CDR3 consists of 15 residues. CDR1 is SNHLY, CDR2 FYNNEI, per germline. CDR3 DNA: TGTGCCAGCAGTGAGACAGGGAGGGGGTTCTATGGCTACACCTTC. Protein product: CASSETGRGFYGYTF. Together with reference TRBV2 and TRBJ1-2, the CDR3 gives the full variable domain: EPEVTQTPSHQVTQMGQEVILRCVPISNHLYFYWYRQILGQKVEFLVSFYNNEISEKSEIFDDQFSVERPDGSNFTLKIRSTKLEDSAMYFCASSETGRGFYGYTFGSGTRLTVV.

V usage is TRBV4-1 and J usage is TRBJ2-3; a weak D match, TRBD2 (7 bases). The CDR3 contains 18 residues. V lost 0 bases to trimming and J lost 0 bases, with 16 bases between them. Germline assignment: CDR1 MGHRA and CDR2 YSYEKL. The CDR3 sequence is CASSQEGAGALSTDTQYF. CDR3 sequence (DNA): TGCGCCAGCAGCCAAGAGGGGGCGGGGGCTCTAAGCACAGATACGCAGTATTTT.

The chain recombines TRBV29-1 with TRBJ2-7; 8 positions agree with TRBD1. Germline values: CDR1 SQVTM, CDR2 ANQGSEA. V lost 3 bases, J lost 4 bases, and 5 bases stayed unmatched. The CDR3 spans 13 residues. The CDR3 sequence: CSVEVQGAYEQYF. The CDR3 DNA reads as TGCAGCGTTGAGGTGCAGGGGGCTTACGAGCAGTACTTC.

This chain connects TRBV6-1 to TRBJ1-1; no reliable D call. The length of the CDR3 is 15 residues. The V gene lost 0 bases and the J gene lost 4 bases, with 12 bases spanning the gap. Germline V lookup: CDR1 MNHNS, CDR2 SASEGT. The CDR3 region is CASSEAGGSATEAFF. Here the CDR3 DNA reads TGTGCCAGCAGTGAAGCGGGCGGCTCTGCCACTGAAGCTTTCTTT.

The rearrangement joins TRBV30 to TRBJ2-1; 7 positions match TRBD1. V lost 2 bases and J lost 5; bases outside the gene matches: 6. The CDR3 is 14 residues long. The germline gives CDR1 GTSNPN, CDR2 SVGIG (reference sequence). The CDR3 DNA sequence: TGTGCCTGGAGTCAAGACAGGGACCACAATGAGCAGTTCTTC. Translation gives CAWSQDRDHNEQFF.

The chain uses TRBV29-1 and TRBJ1-2, with D tentatively TRBD1 (5 bases). This CDR3 is 16 amino acids long. Trimming shortened V by 0 bases and J by 7 bases, and 21 bases separated the two germline ends. Germline lookup yields CDR1 SQVTM and CDR2 ANQGSEA. The CDR3 loop is CSVEDQEGTALRGYTF. Written as DNA, the CDR3 is TGCAGCGTTGAAGATCAGGAAGGGACTGCCTTACGTGGCTACACCTTC.

The V call is TRBV7-3, the J call TRBJ2-2; 7 bases align to TRBD2. J gave up 1 base and V 10 bases, and 3 bases lay outside the gene matches. Germline CDR1 reads SGHTA; CDR2 reads FQGTGA. This CDR3 has 13 amino acids. The CDR3 here is CATGLVNTGELFF. CDR3 in DNA: TGTGCCACCGGACTAGTGAACACCGGGGAGCTGTTTTTT. The variable domain in full, completed from reference TRBV7-3 and TRBJ2-2, reads GAGVSQTPSNKVTEKGKYVELRCDPISGHTALYWYRQSLGQGPEFLIYFQGTGAADDSGLPNDRFFAVRPEGSVSTLKIQRTERGDSAVYLCATGLVNTGELFFGEGSRLTVL.

The chain is built from TRBV5-4 and TRBJ2-7; D not certain. This CDR3 contains 13 residues. The V and J ends lost 0 bases and 1 base respectively, with 5 bases between them. Germline CDR1 SGHNT, CDR2 YYREEE (reference sequence). CDR3 protein: CASSLVGSYEQYF. The CDR3 nucleotides are TGTGCCAGCAGCTTGGTAGGGTCCTACGAGCAGTACTTC.

The chain is built from TRBV6-5 and TRBJ1-1; 7 bases agree with TRBD1. The trim removed 4 bases at V and 3 bases at J, leaving 8 bases unmatched. CDR3 length equals 15 residues. From germline, CDR1 is MNHEY and CDR2 SVGAGI. The CDR3 DNA follows: TGTGCCAGCAGTTCCTCCAGGGGGGGTTACACTGAAGCTTTCTTT. Its protein is CASSSSRGGYTEAFF.

The rearrangement links TRBV28 to TRBJ2-7, with TRBD2 matching over 15 bases. The CDR3 has 13 residues. Germline values: CDR1 MDHEN, CDR2 SYDVKM. Trimming cost V 3 bases and J 10 bases; bases outside gene matches: 1. This chain's CDR3 is CASSLGLAGGQYF. CDR3 sequence (DNA): TGTGCCAGCAGTTTGGGACTAGCGGGGGGTCAGTACTTC.

The chain employs TRBV2 and TRBJ2-7; 8 nucleotides agree with TRBD2. Germline V gives CDR1 SNHLY, CDR2 FYNNEI. V trimming: 7 bases; J trimming: 2 bases; junction bases outside the gene matches: 4. The CDR3 contains 13 residues. The CDR3 DNA is TGTGCCAGCATCCGGGGGGGGACCTACGAGCAGTACTTC. Encoded protein: CASIRGGTYEQYF.

This sequence joins TRBV11-2 and TRBJ1-1; D uncertain. The V end lost 7 bases, the J end lost 3 bases, and 6 bases lay between the germline ends. Germline V gene lookup returns CDR1 SGHAT and CDR2 FQNNGV. The CDR3 has 11 amino acids. The CDR3 here is CASTYYTEAFF. The CDR3 nucleotides are TGTGCCAGCACCTATTACACTGAAGCTTTCTTT. The full variable domain, its missing parts supplied by reference TRBV11-2 and TRBJ1-1, is EAGVAQSPRYKIIEKRQSVAFWCNPISGHATLYWYQQILGQGPKLLIQFQNNGVVDDSQLPKDRFSAERLKGVDSTLKIQPAKLEDSAVYLCASTYYTEAFFGQGTRLTVV.

The chain links TRBV27 to TRBJ1-4; D unclear. This CDR3 contains 12 residues. The V end lost 6 bases, the J end lost 6 bases, and 8 bases lay between the germline ends. Germline CDR1 reads MNHEY; CDR2 reads SMNVEV (reference sequence). CDR3 coding DNA: TGTGCCAGCAGATCAAAGGATGAAAAACTGTTTTTT. This codes for CASRSKDEKLFF.

The rearrangement joins TRBV27 to TRBJ2-5, with TRBD2 identical over 15 bases. Losses at the gene ends were 2 bases for V and 5 bases for J; bases not matched to a gene: 9. This CDR3 spans 18 amino acids. Germline V gene lookup returns CDR1 MNHEY and CDR2 SMNVEV (reference sequence). As DNA, the CDR3 is TGTGCCAGCAGTTTAACGCCGGGACTAGCGGGGGGCGGGGAGACCCAGTACTTC. It specifies CASSLTPGLAGGGETQYF.

V and J are TRBV29-1 and TRBJ2-3; D may be TRBD2 (7 bases). The CDR3 runs to 12 residues. Germline CDR1 is SQVTM and CDR2 is ANQGSEA. Trimming left V 8 bases short and J 7 bases short, with 16 bases between. The CDR3: CSPGGGRYTQYF. Written as DNA, the CDR3 is TGCAGCCCTGGGGGGGGCCGGTATACGCAGTATTTT.

This chain joins TRBV28 and TRBJ1-1; D uncertain. Germline V CDR1 and CDR2: MDHEN, SYDVKM. V was pared by 2 bases and J by 8 bases, with 9 bases between. The CDR3 loop spans 12 amino acids. Here the CDR3 DNA reads TGTGCCAGCAGTTTAGGATACCTAGAAGCTTTCTTT. This codes for CASSLGYLEAFF.

The chain carries TRBV28 and TRBJ2-5; D could derive from TRBD1 or TRBD2 (5 bases each). The CDR3 loop spans 12 amino acids. Germline CDR1 is MDHEN and CDR2 is SYDVKM. The ends were cut back, 2 bases at V and 9 bases at J, with 10 bases in the middle. CDR3 region: CASSLTRGAQYF. The CDR3 DNA follows: TGTGCCAGCAGTTTAACCCGGGGCGCCCAGTACTTC.

This rearrangement joins TRBV4-1 to TRBJ2-5; D gene ambiguous. Germline V CDR1 and CDR2: MGHRA, YSYEKL. This CDR3 is built from 16 residues. Trimming took off 0 bases at V and 5 bases at J, with 16 bases between the two ends. The DNA for the CDR3 is TGCGCCAGCAGCCAAGATGAGCTAGATTGGTGGGAGACCCAGTACTTC. Translation gives CASSQDELDWWETQYF.

The rearrangement uses TRBV19 and TRBJ2-5; TRBD1 aligns across 10 bases. The DNA matches TRBJ2-7 better at its end, which makes the J call doubtful. The CDR3 totals 14 residues. Per germline, CDR1 LNHDA and CDR2 SQIVND (reference sequence). The CDR3 loop is CASSIGQGAYEQYF. The CDR3 DNA reads as TGTGCCAGTAGTATCGGACAGGGGGCCTACGAGCAGTACTTC.

This chain joins TRBV5-6 and TRBJ2-7, with 7 bases matching TRBD1. The V and J ends lost 4 bases and 2 bases, in that order; junction bases with no gene match: 3. From germline, CDR1 is SGHDT and CDR2 YYEEEE. The CDR3 totals 13 residues. This CDR3 reads CASSTGQTYEQYF. The CDR3 nucleotides read TGTGCCAGCAGCACGGGACAGACCTACGAGCAGTACTTC.

This rearrangement joins TRBV19 to TRBJ1-1; D is ambiguous. CDR3 length: 15 residues. Germline V gives CDR1 LNHDA, CDR2 SQIVND (reference sequence). Between the trimmed V and J ends, which lost 5 bases and 0 bases, there was a span of 13 bases. The CDR3 is CASSGSRRMNTEAFF. CDR3 coding DNA: TGTGCCAGTAGTGGATCCCGACGGATGAACACTGAAGCTTTCTTT.

This chain links TRBV5-1 with TRBJ2-1; D is uncertain. V shed 0 bases and J shed 0 bases, with 10 bases lying between them. Germline V lookup: CDR1 SGHRS, CDR2 YFSETQ. This CDR3 is 16 amino acids long. In DNA, the CDR3 is TGCGCCAGCAGCTTGGGACTTTCGGGCTCCTACAATGAGCAGTTCTTC. It is translated as CASSLGLSGSYNEQFF. Full variable domain (outside the CDR3, taken from reference TRBV5-1 and TRBJ2-1): KAGVTQTPRYLIKTRGQQVTLSCSPISGHRSVSWYQQTPGQGLQFLFEYFSETQRNKGNFPGRFSGRQFSNSRSEMNVSTLELGDSALYLCASSLGLSGSYNEQFFGPGTRLTVL.

The J gene is TRBJ2-7, the V gene TRBV10-3; the match to TRBD2 covers 8 bases. Germline V CDR1 and CDR2: ENHRY, SYGVKD. This CDR3 has 16 residues. With V trimmed by 0 bases and J by 3 bases, 7 bases remained unmatched. The chain's CDR3 is CAISESLSGENYEQYF. CDR3 bases: TGTGCCATCAGTGAGTCTCTTAGCGGGGAGAACTACGAGCAGTACTTC.

V gene TRBV7-9 combines with J gene TRBJ2-7, with 8 bases that match TRBD1. V was pared by 5 bases and J by 4 bases, with 16 bases of the junction left unmatched. This CDR3 has 17 amino acids. In germline, CDR1 is SEHNR, CDR2 FQNEAQ (reference sequence). The CDR3 reads CASSGDDRGLSYYEQYF. CDR3 coding DNA: TGTGCCAGCAGCGGAGACGACAGGGGCTTATCCTATTACGAGCAGTACTTC.

The V and J genes are TRBV5-6 and TRBJ1-1; D is uncertain. This CDR3 comprises 14 residues. Trimming left V 3 bases short and J 1 base short, with 10 bases between. CDR1 and CDR2 (germline): SGHDT, YYEEEE. The CDR3 spells CASSSRRRNTEAFF. DNA of the CDR3: TGTGCCAGCAGCTCCCGTAGGAGGAACACTGAAGCTTTCTTT.

This rearrangement joins TRBV29-1 to TRBJ2-6; TRBD1 matches at 8 bases. J was trimmed by 2 bases and V by 6 bases; bases with no gene match: 3. Germline V gives CDR1 SQVTM, CDR2 ANQGSEA. This CDR3 is built from 14 residues. This CDR3 is CSVTGEPGANVLTF. CDR3 bases: TGCAGCGTGACAGGGGAGCCTGGGGCCAACGTCCTGACTTTC.